The text below deals with one T cell receptor beta chain. CDR1 SGHRS and CDR2 YFSETQ come from the germline V gene. This CDR3 region has 16 residues. The trim removed 5 bases at V and 2 bases at J, leaving 9 bases unmatched. The entry originates in a study of blood T cell repertoires in COVID-19. Study information: The origin of the acute and convalescent COVID-19 samples was the United States, Italy and Spain.

Authors' processing steps: The authors estimated nucleated cell counts from reference gene primer amplification. The assay was immunoSEQ multiplex PCR, and TCRdb's table has in-frame clones only and misses some. The D gene and trimming were derived from the DNA, and the V and J assignments and clone size from that table. The repertoire holds a few hundred thousand clones, with around nine tenths as singletons. Participants were aged roughly 18 to 90 years, lived in 25 or so US areas, and enrolled virtually. Participants reported their clinical history, and cohort assignment relied on those reports. Sequencing was carried out using PBMCs or T cells enriched from blood (not recorded which). This sequence was found in a woman aged 50 to 65 who had recovered from COVID-19. The rearrangement uses TRBV5-1 and TRBJ2-3, with TRBD2 matching over 9 bases. Here the CDR3 reads CASSAAAGGFTDTQYF. DNA of the CDR3: TGCGCCAGCAGTGCGGCGGCGGGGGGGTTCACAGATACGCAGTATTTT.